The present T cell receptor beta chain was sequenced within a study of cytomegalovirus exposure and HLA in healthy donors. The ends were cut back, 3 bases at V and 0 bases at J, with 9 bases in the middle. Looked up from germline, CDR1 is LNHDA and CDR2 is SQIVND (reference sequence). There are 15 residues in the CDR3. Amplification used 60 Vbeta primers and 13 Jbeta primers. Method: immunoSEQ multiplex PCR; TCRdb's copy keeps in-frame clones and lacks some. The sample lists about 120,000 clones, 9% to 10% occurring once. V and J are TRBV19 and TRBJ1-3; D gene ambiguous. Material for sequencing was PBMCs. The clonotype was recovered from a young man in good health and CMV-seronegative. The CDR3 protein is CASSMMEFSGNTIYF. CDR3 nucleotide sequence: TGTGCCAGTAGTATGATGGAGTTCTCTGGAAACACCATATATTTT.